The rows below give T cell receptor beta chains drawn from one sample of a study of T-cell memory formation after mild COVID-19. MiXCR, applied by TCRdb to the 5' RACE reads, yields one record per CDR3 protein. The table has approximately 260,000 distinct CDR3 sequences, less than 20% seen once. The sample taken for sequencing was PBMCs or a T cell subset sorted from them (not recorded which). These receptor sequences come from a man younger than 35 who had mild COVID-19 (a few samples of this study predate the infection). Cell type and time point are not known. Each CDR3 is given with its conserved first and last residue. Each record gives: J gene, V gene, CDR3 length, D gene, clone size, CDR3 protein, CDR3 DNA. D genes are given only for firm matches. Clone sizes are given selectively: once, few, many, or a class where the clone is expanded.

TRBJ2-2	TRBV24-1	11	-	many	CATRRTGELFF	TGTGCCACCAGGCGCACCGGGGAGCTGTTTTTT
TRBJ1-1	TRBV6-6	12	TRBD1	-	CASRLGQGEAFF	TGTGCCAGCAGACTAGGACAGGGCGAAGCTTTCTTT
TRBJ2-5	TRBV5-1	16	-	many	CASSFSLSGQQETQYF	TGCGCCAGCAGCTTCTCACTGAGTGGGCAACAAGAGACCCAGTACTTC
TRBJ1-2	TRBV18	13	TRBD1	-	CASSVYEDRAYTF	TGTGCCAGCTCGGTCTACGAGGACAGGGCCTACACCTTC
TRBJ2-1	TRBV3-1	13	TRBD1	-	CASSQKGAGEQFF	TGTGCCAGCAGCCAAAAGGGGGCTGGTGAGCAGTTCTTC
TRBJ2-3	TRBV5-1	15	-	many	CASSLGHPNTDTQYF	TGCGCCAGCAGCTTGGGACACCCTAACACAGATACGCAGTATTTT
TRBJ2-4	TRBV12-3/TRBV12-4	16	-	-	CASSIMPGVAKNIQYF	TGTGCCAGCAGTATAATGCCCGGGGTAGCCAAAAACATTCAGTACTTC
TRBJ1-1	TRBV5-1	14	-	-	CASSFGQENTEAFF	TGCGCCAGCAGCTTCGGCCAGGAGAACACTGAAGCTTTCTTT
TRBJ1-5	TRBV7-2	15	-	few	CASSSQGGTNQPQHF	TGTGCCAGCAGCTCACAGGGAGGGACTAATCAGCCCCAGCATTTT
TRBJ1-3	TRBV2	14	TRBD1	-	CASSRTGVRNTIYF	TGTGCCAGCAGTAGAACAGGGGTTCGGAACACCATATATTTT
TRBJ1-5	TRBV29-1	16	-	-	CSVGVSGTDSNQPQHF	TGCAGCGTTGGAGTGTCAGGGACGGATAGCAATCAGCCCCAGCATTTT
TRBJ1-1	TRBV5-1	11	-	many	CASSFNTEAFF	TGCGCCAGCAGCTTTAACACTGAAGCTTTCTTT
TRBJ1-1	TRBV4-3	14	-	-	CASSQTGGRTEAFF	TGCGCCAGCAGCCAGACAGGCGGGAGGACTGAAGCTTTCTTT
TRBJ2-1	TRBV18	17	TRBD1	-	CASSPLYSGGPSNEQFF	TGTGCCAGCTCACCACTTTATTCAGGGGGACCCAGCAATGAGCAGTTCTTC
TRBJ2-7	TRBV3-1	14	TRBD1	-	CASSQGQGWDEQYF	TGTGCCAGCAGCCAGGGACAGGGGTGGGACGAGCAGTACTTC
TRBJ2-7	TRBV3-1	16	-	many	CASSQGPGFLRYEQYF	TGTGCCAGCAGCCAGGGACCGGGGTTCCTGCGCTACGAGCAGTACTTC
TRBJ2-3	TRBV5-1	14	TRBD2	-	CASSAGELADTQYF	TGCGCCAGCAGCGCGGGGGAGCTTGCAGATACGCAGTATTTT
TRBJ2-7	TRBV20-1	12	TRBD1	-	CSASQGAYEQYF	TGCAGTGCTAGTCAGGGGGCGTACGAGCAGTACTTC
TRBJ1-1	TRBV5-1	14	-	few	CASSAAASGTEAFF	TGCGCCAGCAGCGCAGCAGCGAGTGGCACTGAAGCTTTCTTT
TRBJ1-2	TRBV11-2	13	-	many	CASSLAGGDGYTF	TGTGCCAGCAGCTTAGCTGGGGGGGATGGCTACACCTTC
TRBJ1-3	TRBV3-1	15	-	few	CASSQDRRSGNTIYF	TGTGCCAGCAGCCAAGATCGACGCTCTGGAAACACCATATATTTT
TRBJ2-1	TRBV24-1	15	-	few	CATSDLWGADNEQFF	TGTGCCACCAGTGATTTGTGGGGAGCGGACAATGAGCAGTTCTTC
TRBJ2-6	TRBV6-5	14	-	few	CASSGRAGANVLTF	TGTGCCAGCAGTGGTAGGGCTGGGGCCAACGTCCTGACTTTC
TRBJ2-1	TRBV4-3	19	TRBD2	many	CASSPATSGGARSYNEQFF	TGCGCCAGCAGCCCCGCGACTAGCGGGGGGGCCCGTTCCTACAATGAGCAGTTCTTC
TRBJ2-5	TRBV19	15	TRBD2	-	CASMPASGGRETQYF	TGTGCCAGTATGCCTGCGAGCGGGGGGCGAGAGACCCAGTACTTC
TRBJ2-7	TRBV4-1	14	TRBD1	-	CASSHETGAYEQYF	TGCGCCAGCAGCCATGAGACAGGGGCATACGAGCAGTACTTC
TRBJ1-1	TRBV18	15	TRBD1	-	CASSPPGQGVPEAFF	TGTGCCAGCTCACCACCAGGACAGGGAGTTCCTGAAGCTTTCTTT